Below, 32 T cell receptor beta chains from the same sample are listed, as sequenced in a study of blood T cell repertoires in COVID-19. Clones were sequenced by immunoSEQ multiplex PCR, and TCRdb holds only the in-frame ones, with some missing. The sample holds tens of thousands of clones, roughly nine tenths seen once. Material: peripheral blood. These receptors all come from a human donor in a cohort sampled during active COVID-19.

This clone was seen once. The V call is TRBV3-1 (or the pseudogene TRBV3-2), the J call TRBJ2-7; TRBD2 agrees at 11 bases. The germline V gene has CDR1 LGHDT and CDR2 YNNKEL (reference sequence). The ends lost 4 bases at V and 1 base at J; junction bases unmatched: 6. The CDR3 extends over 16 amino acids. The CDR3, as DNA: TGTGCCAGCAGCCCGTTCCGACTAGCGGGGTCCTACGAGCAGTACTTC. This codes for CASSPFRLAGSYEQYF.

This clone was seen only once. The V and J genes are TRBV9 and TRBJ1-2; possibly TRBD1 for D (5 bases). Germline values: CDR1 SGDLS, CDR2 YYNGEE. The CDR3 sequence is 14 residues long. The V gene lost 0 bases and the J gene lost 7 bases, with 13 bases spanning the gap. The CDR3 sequence: CASSVEAGKSGYTF. The CDR3, as DNA: TGTGCCAGCAGCGTAGAGGCAGGGAAATCTGGCTACACCTTC.

The V and J genes are TRBV19 and TRBJ1-1, with 7 bases identical to TRBD1. CDR3 length: 13 residues. J was trimmed by 6 bases and V by 8 bases; bases with no gene match: 9. CDR1 and CDR2 (germline): LNHDA, SQIVND (reference sequence). CDR3 sequence: CASGRGRKSEAFF. The CDR3 DNA is TGTGCCAGTGGAAGGGGGCGTAAGTCTGAAGCTTTCTTT.

This rearrangement joins TRBV30 to TRBJ2-1; TRBD1 is a possible D gene (6 bases). Trimming pared 2 bases from V and 9 bases from J, leaving 14 bases between. CDR3 length: 13 amino acids. Germline CDR1 and CDR2: GTSNPN and SVGIG (reference sequence). CDR3 sequence (DNA): TGTGCCTGGAGTCCCGGGACATCGGGTGAGCAGTTCTTC. Amino acids: CAWSPGTSGEQFF.

V and J are TRBV5-6 and TRBJ1-1, with TRBD1 matching over 8 bases. V was pared by 4 bases and J by 1 base, with 15 bases of the junction left unmatched. The CDR3 extends over 18 amino acids. Germline lookup yields CDR1 SGHDT and CDR2 YYEEEE. The CDR3 region is CASSERGTGLFENTEAFF. The CDR3 DNA follows: TGTGCCAGCAGCGAACGCGGGACAGGTCTCTTTGAGAACACTGAAGCTTTCTTT.

The chain couples TRBV28 to TRBJ1-2; 7 nucleotides line up with TRBD1. V dropped 6 bases and J dropped 1; count of bases not matched to a gene: 14. CDR3 length: 17 residues. From germline, CDR1 is MDHEN and CDR2 SYDVKM. The CDR3 loop reads CASRTVEGAPFNYGYTF. Here the CDR3 DNA reads TGTGCCAGCAGGACCGTGGAGGGGGCCCCCTTTAACTATGGCTACACCTTC.

This clone was recorded only once. The V gene is TRBV4-1, the J gene TRBJ2-7; weak D call: TRBD2 (5 bases). There are 16 residues in the CDR3. The germline gives CDR1 MGHRA, CDR2 YSYEKL. V lost 1 base and J 0 bases, leaving 13 bases between the germline ends. CDR3 amino acids: CASSQAPGVSSYEQYF. The CDR3, as DNA: TGCGCCAGCAGCCAAGCCCCCGGGGTAAGCTCCTACGAGCAGTACTTC.

This clone has just one count. J is TRBJ2-3 and V is TRBV11-3, with a weak D call TRBD1 (6 bases). Trimming pared 5 bases from V and 0 bases from J, leaving 12 bases between. The CDR3 spans 15 residues. The germline V gene encodes CDR1 SGHNT and CDR2 YENEEA. The CDR3 DNA follows: TGTGCCAGCAGCCGCCGGACAGCTAGCACAGATACGCAGTATTTT. Translated: CASSRRTASTDTQYF.

For the CDR3, the DNA is TGTGCCAGCCTACAGGGTGGTGGTTCACCCCTCCACTTT. Translating gives CASLQGGGSPLHF. The chain couples TRBV6-5 to TRBJ1-6; the D gene is possibly TRBD1 (6 bases). The CDR3 loop spans 13 amino acids. V lost 8 bases to trimming and J lost 9 bases, with 14 bases between them. Germline CDR1 MNHEY, CDR2 SVGAGI.

This chain joins TRBV6-1 and TRBJ2-3, with a tentative D call TRBD1 (6 bases). The CDR3 is 15 residues long. Germline CDR1 MNHNS, CDR2 SASEGT. V lost 0 bases and J 4 bases, leaving 11 bases between the germline ends. The CDR3 sequence: CASSEALGAPDTQYF. The CDR3 DNA is TGTGCCAGCAGTGAAGCCCTGGGGGCCCCAGATACGCAGTATTTT.

V gene TRBV6-5 combines with J gene TRBJ2-1, with D perhaps TRBD2 (6 bases). Germline assignment: CDR1 MNHEY and CDR2 SVGAGI. V shed 3 bases and J shed 0 bases, with 9 bases lying between them. The CDR3 spans 15 residues. The CDR3 here is CASSYRTNSYNEQFF. CDR3 sequence (DNA): TGTGCCAGCAGTTATAGGACTAACTCCTACAATGAGCAGTTCTTC.

The chain couples TRBV4-3 to TRBJ2-2, with D possibly being TRBD2 (7 bases). Germline V gene lookup returns CDR1 LGHNA and CDR2 YSLEER. V lost 3 bases to trimming and J lost 5 bases, with 16 bases between them. This CDR3 comprises 16 residues. The CDR3 region is CASSHRTASGTGELFF. CDR3 in DNA: TGCGCCAGCAGCCACCGGACAGCTAGCGGAACCGGGGAGCTGTTTTTT.

J is TRBJ2-5 and V is TRBV7-2; D not certain. Germline values: CDR1 SGHTA, CDR2 FQGNSA. The CDR3 sequence is 14 residues long. With 2 bases removed from V and 0 bases from J, the gap between germline ends came to 7 bases. CDR3 sequence: CASSLPEYQETQYF. The CDR3 coding sequence is TGTGCCAGCAGCTTACCGGAGTACCAAGAGACCCAGTACTTC.

The rearrangement links TRBV6-2 or TRBV6-3 to TRBJ2-1, with 10 positions matching TRBD2. Germline trimming cut 6 bases from V and 0 bases from J; bases unmatched to any gene: 8. Germline V lookup: CDR1 MNHEY, CDR2 SVGEGT. CDR3 length: 17 amino acids. The CDR3 DNA follows: TGTGCCAGCAGCATGGATGGGACTAGCGTCTCCTACAATGAGCAGTTCTTC. The encoded protein is CASSMDGTSVSYNEQFF.

The rearrangement joins TRBV6-6 to TRBJ1-1, with D hard to call. The V gene's germline CDR1 is MNHNY and CDR2 SVGAGI (reference sequence). The V and J ends lost 6 bases and 0 bases respectively, with 17 bases between them. CDR3 length: 16 amino acids. The CDR3 here is CASRPPQIVMNTEAFF. CDR3 nucleotides: TGTGCCAGCAGACCGCCACAGATAGTCATGAACACTGAAGCTTTCTTT.

This clone came up once. The chain couples TRBV4-1 to TRBJ1-4; D might be TRBD1 (5 bases). The CDR3 covers 16 residues. CDR1 MGHRA and CDR2 YSYEKL come from the germline V gene. The V gene lost 4 bases and the J gene lost 3 bases, with 15 bases spanning the gap. The CDR3 DNA reads as TGCGCCAGCAGCCCCCCCACCAGGGCGGCTAATGAAAAACTGTTTTTT. The encoded protein is CASSPPTRAANEKLFF.

The chain is built from TRBV9 and TRBJ2-5, with TRBD2 matching 10 bases. The CDR3 covers 16 residues. V shed 3 bases and J 1 base; nucleotides not matched to a gene: 6. From germline, CDR1 is SGDLS and CDR2 YYNGEE. For the CDR3, the DNA is TGTGCCAGCAGCGGAGGACTAGCGGTTACCCAAGAGACCCAGTACTTC. As protein: CASSGGLAVTQETQYF. The full variable domain, completed using reference TRBV9 and TRBJ2-5, is DSGVTQTPKHLITATGQRVTLRCSPRSGDLSVYWYQQSLDQGLQFLIQYYNGEERAKGNILERFSAQQFPDLHSELNLSSLELGDSALYFCASSGGLAVTQETQYFGPGTRLLVL.

The chain has TRBV19 and TRBJ2-7, with 9 bases fitting TRBD1. The CDR3 extends over 15 amino acids. The J segment lost 5 bases and the V segment lost 6 bases, leaving 11 bases of the junction unmatched. Germline assignment: CDR1 LNHDA and CDR2 SQIVND (reference sequence). CDR3 nucleotide sequence: TGTGCCAGTAGCCGAGCCGGGACAGGGATCGACGAGCAGTACTTC. This codes for CASSRAGTGIDEQYF.

The chain couples TRBV19 to TRBJ2-7; 9 bases agree with TRBD1. Unmatched junction bases numbered 6, after V lost 4 bases and J lost 2 bases. From germline, CDR1 is LNHDA and CDR2 SQIVND (reference sequence). CDR3 length: 15 residues. The CDR3 reads CASSTRTGAPYEQYF. CDR3 DNA: TGTGCCAGTAGTACCCGGACAGGGGCACCCTACGAGCAGTACTTC.

This chain joins TRBV6-5 and TRBJ1-1, with 10 bases that match TRBD1. The CDR3 has 15 amino acids. Unmatched junction bases numbered 8, after V lost 6 bases and J lost 4 bases. Looked up from germline, CDR1 is MNHEY and CDR2 is SVGAGI. This CDR3 reads CASSKRGDRGTEAFF. CDR3 sequence (DNA): TGTGCCAGCAGCAAAAGGGGGGACAGGGGCACTGAAGCTTTCTTT.

The rearrangement joins TRBV12-3 or TRBV12-4 to TRBJ1-5, with D maybe TRBD1 (5 bases). Trimming shortened V by 5 bases and J by 9 bases, and 14 bases separated the two germline ends. The CDR3 covers 13 residues. This CDR3 is CASSLSRQTPQHF. The DNA of the CDR3 is TGTGCCAGCAGTCTATCCCGACAGACGCCCCAGCATTTT.

This chain connects TRBV6-6 to TRBJ1-1; 9 bases are a match to TRBD1. Germline V gives CDR1 MNHNY, CDR2 SVGAGI (reference sequence). J was trimmed by 2 bases and V by 6 bases; bases with no gene match: 7. This CDR3 has 15 amino acids. CDR3 protein: CASSSLTGGNTEAFF. The CDR3 bases are TGTGCCAGCAGCTCCCTGACAGGGGGAAACACTGAAGCTTTCTTT.

J is TRBJ1-2 and V is TRBV19; 8 bases are a match to TRBD1. V trimming: 5 bases; J trimming: 3 bases; junction bases outside the gene matches: 14. The CDR3 is 17 residues long. Germline V lookup: CDR1 LNHDA, CDR2 SQIVND (reference sequence). The CDR3 spells CASSPRDRPPIHYGYTF. The CDR3 DNA reads TGTGCCAGTAGTCCCCGGGACAGGCCCCCTATTCACTATGGCTACACCTTC.

In nucleotides, the CDR3 is TGTGCCAGCAGCTTAGCCCCGACAGGGTCCTACGAGCAGTACTTC. Translating gives CASSLAPTGSYEQYF. The chain has TRBV7-9 and TRBJ2-7; TRBD1 agrees at 7 bases. From germline, CDR1 is SEHNR and CDR2 FQNEAQ (reference sequence). Trimming cost V 0 bases and J 1 base; bases outside gene matches: 3. There are 15 residues in the CDR3.

V gene TRBV12-5 combines with J gene TRBJ2-1; the D gene is possibly TRBD2 (6 bases). The length of the CDR3 is 17 residues. Germline loops: CDR1 LGHNT, CDR2 FRNRAP. V lost 2 bases and J 0 bases, leaving 14 bases between the germline ends. CDR3 loop: CASGLSLGGDSYNEQFF. As DNA, the CDR3 is TGTGCTAGTGGTTTGTCCCTGGGGGGAGACTCCTACAATGAGCAGTTCTTC. The variable domain in full, with the rest retrieved from reference TRBV12-5 and TRBJ2-1, is DARVTQTPRHKVTEMGQEVTMRCQPILGHNTVFWYRQTMMQGLELLAYFRNRAPLDDSGMPKDRFSAEMPDATLATLKIQPSEPRDSAVYFCASGLSLGGDSYNEQFFGPGTRLTVL.

The chain has TRBV7-3 and TRBJ1-1; tentative D call: TRBD1 (6 bases). V dropped 4 bases and J dropped 4 bases, with 16 bases sitting between them. The CDR3 loop spans 15 amino acids. Germline V gene lookup returns CDR1 SGHTA and CDR2 FQGTGA. Here the CDR3 DNA reads TGTGCCAGCAGCTCACAGGGCGGAGGAGCCACTGAAGCTTTCTTT. As protein: CASSSQGGGATEAFF.

The chain has TRBV6-2 or TRBV6-3 and TRBJ2-6; D is possibly TRBD2 (6 bases). The V and J ends lost 6 bases and 0 bases respectively, with 12 bases between them. The germline CDR1 and CDR2 sequences are MNHEY and SVGEGT. This CDR3 is built from 16 residues. This chain's CDR3 is CASSPGSSSGANVLTF. CDR3 bases: TGTGCCAGCAGCCCCGGGAGCAGCTCTGGGGCCAACGTCCTGACTTTC.

The chain couples TRBV5-1 to TRBJ2-3, with D possibly TRBD2 on 6 matching bases. The ends were cut back, 6 bases at V and 3 bases at J, with 8 bases in the middle. The CDR3 totals 12 residues. CDR1 SGHRS and CDR2 YFSETQ come from the germline V gene. The CDR3 is CASNRGTDTQYF. DNA of the CDR3: TGCGCCAGCAACCGGGGGACAGATACGCAGTATTTT.

This chain joins TRBV18 and TRBJ2-5, with a possible D match to TRBD2 (6 bases). This CDR3 has 14 residues. V gave up 3 bases and J gave up 2 bases, with 10 bases separating them. Germline V CDR1 and CDR2: KGHSH, LQKENI. Here the CDR3 DNA reads TGTGCCAGCTCACCGGCTAGCGTGCAAGAGACCCAGTACTTC. Translating it yields CASSPASVQETQYF.

V usage is TRBV12-5 and J usage is TRBJ1-1, with 7 bases matching TRBD1. The ends lost 3 bases at V and 6 bases at J; junction bases unmatched: 7. This CDR3 is built from 14 residues. Germline V gene lookup returns CDR1 LGHNT and CDR2 FRNRAP. The CDR3 region is CASGLPTGVPEAFF. The CDR3 coding sequence is TGTGCTAGTGGTTTACCTACAGGGGTCCCTGAAGCTTTCTTT.

CDR3 sequence reads: CASSQAGTGGLNTEAFF. CDR3 sequence (DNA): TGCGCCAGCAGCCAAGCCGGGACAGGGGGGCTGAACACTGAAGCTTTCTTT. The chain has TRBV4-1 and TRBJ1-1, with 11 positions matching TRBD1. J was trimmed by 0 bases and V by 1 base; bases with no gene match: 4. Germline assignment: CDR1 MGHRA and CDR2 YSYEKL. The length of the CDR3 is 17 residues.

This clone occurred once. The gene calls are TRBV7-9 and TRBJ2-7; D may be TRBD2 (5 bases). CDR3 size: 14 residues. Between the trimmed V and J ends, which lost 3 bases and 1 base, there was a span of 10 bases. Germline V gives CDR1 SEHNR, CDR2 FQNEAQ (reference sequence). This chain's CDR3 is CASSFFPGSYEQYF. In DNA form, the CDR3 reads TGTGCCAGCAGCTTCTTCCCGGGGTCCTACGAGCAGTACTTC.